This T cell receptor beta chain was captured in a study of cytomegalovirus exposure and HLA in healthy donors. Study in general: A subsequent analysis stated that the 120 or so validation repertoires were run on the same platform as the approximately 700 first-cohort repertoires. Study-level points and caveats: Reported performance of the classifier showed diagnosis of cytomegalovirus status with high specificity and sensitivity. TCR beta chains numbering more than 150 were designated cytomegalovirus-associated.

From germline, CDR1 is SGHRS and CDR2 YFSETQ. Trimming removed 4 bases from V and 4 bases from J; junction bases left unmatched: 6. The CDR3 is made up of 15 amino acids. Separate from the roughly 670-subject first cohort, the approximately 120-subject validation cohort was the one that the donors belonged to. Concerning this clone itself: No antigen is known for it.

This table comes from immunoSEQ multiplex PCR, and its TCRdb copy is limited to in-frame clones, with some not included. The profile shows tens of thousands of clones, 84% of them singletons. The origin of this receptor is a woman aged 18 to 35 in good health and CMV-seropositive. The rearrangement joins TRBV5-1 to TRBJ1-4, with TRBD1 matching 8 bases. The sequenced material came from PBMCs. CDR3 DNA sequence: TGCGCCAGCAGCCCACAGGGGGAAGATAATGAAAAACTGTTTTTT. Translation gives CASSPQGEDNEKLFF. Full variable domain (missing parts from reference TRBV5-1 and TRBJ1-4): KAGVTQTPRYLIKTRGQQVTLSCSPISGHRSVSWYQQTPGQGLQFLFEYFSETQRNKGNFPGRFSGRQFSNSRSEMNVSTLELGDSALYLCASSPQGEDNEKLFFGSGTQLSVL.